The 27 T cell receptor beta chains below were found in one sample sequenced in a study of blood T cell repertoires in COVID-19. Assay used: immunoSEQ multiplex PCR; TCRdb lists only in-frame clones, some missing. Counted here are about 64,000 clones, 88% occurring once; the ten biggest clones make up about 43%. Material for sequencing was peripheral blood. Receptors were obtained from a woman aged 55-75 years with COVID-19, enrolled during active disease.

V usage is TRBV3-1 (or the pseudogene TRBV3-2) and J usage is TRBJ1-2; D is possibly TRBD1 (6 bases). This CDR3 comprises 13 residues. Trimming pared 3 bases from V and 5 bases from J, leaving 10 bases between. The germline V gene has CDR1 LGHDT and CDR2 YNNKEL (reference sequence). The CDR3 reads CASSQRQAYGYTF. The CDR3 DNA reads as TGTGCCAGCAGCCAGAGACAGGCTTATGGCTACACCTTC.

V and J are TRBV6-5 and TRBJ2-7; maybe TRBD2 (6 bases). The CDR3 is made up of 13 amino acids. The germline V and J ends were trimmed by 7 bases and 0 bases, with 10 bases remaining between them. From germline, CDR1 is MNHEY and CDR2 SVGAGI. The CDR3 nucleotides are TGTGCCAGCAAAGAGGGACTCTCCTACGAGCAGTACTTC. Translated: CASKEGLSYEQYF.

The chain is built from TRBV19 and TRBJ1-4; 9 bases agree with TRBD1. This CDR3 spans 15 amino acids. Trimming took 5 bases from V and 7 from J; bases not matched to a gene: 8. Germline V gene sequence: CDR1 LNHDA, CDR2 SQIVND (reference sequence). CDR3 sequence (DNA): TGTGCCAGTAGTGCTGCGGGACAGGGACTTGAAAAACTGTTTTTT. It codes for CASSAAGQGLEKLFF.

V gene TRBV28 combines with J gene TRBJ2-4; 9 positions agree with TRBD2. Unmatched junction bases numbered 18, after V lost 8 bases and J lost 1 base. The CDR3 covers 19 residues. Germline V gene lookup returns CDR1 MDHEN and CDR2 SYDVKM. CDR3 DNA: TGTGCCAGCGCCCAAGCCGGACTAGCGCCGGATGGGGCCAAAAACATTCAGTACTTC. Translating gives CASAQAGLAPDGAKNIQYF.

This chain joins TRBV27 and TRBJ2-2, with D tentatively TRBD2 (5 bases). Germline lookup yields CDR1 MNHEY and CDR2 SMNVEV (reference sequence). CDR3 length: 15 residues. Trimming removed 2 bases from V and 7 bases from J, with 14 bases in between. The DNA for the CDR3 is TGTGCCAGCAGTTTAGGTCCTAGCTGGGTCGGGGAGCTGTTTTTT. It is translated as CASSLGPSWVGELFF.

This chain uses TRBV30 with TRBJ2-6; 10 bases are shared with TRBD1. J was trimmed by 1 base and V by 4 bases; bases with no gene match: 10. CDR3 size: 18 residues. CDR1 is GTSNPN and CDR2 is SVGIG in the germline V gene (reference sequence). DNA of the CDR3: TGTGCCTGGACCTCCCCGGGACAGGGGAAGTCTGGGGCCAACGTCCTGACTTTC. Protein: CAWTSPGQGKSGANVLTF.

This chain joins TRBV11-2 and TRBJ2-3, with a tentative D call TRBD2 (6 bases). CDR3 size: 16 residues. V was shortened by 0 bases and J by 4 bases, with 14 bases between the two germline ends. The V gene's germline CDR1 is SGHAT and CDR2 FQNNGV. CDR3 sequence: CASSLESSRDSDTQYF. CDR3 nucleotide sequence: TGTGCCAGCAGCTTAGAGTCGAGCAGGGACTCAGATACGCAGTATTTT.

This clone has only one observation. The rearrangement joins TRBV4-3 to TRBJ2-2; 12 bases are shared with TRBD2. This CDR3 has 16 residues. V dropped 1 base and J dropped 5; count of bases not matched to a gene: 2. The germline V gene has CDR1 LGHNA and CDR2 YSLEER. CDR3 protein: CASSQASGRETGELFF. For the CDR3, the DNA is TGCGCCAGCAGCCAAGCTAGCGGGAGGGAAACCGGGGAGCTGTTTTTT.

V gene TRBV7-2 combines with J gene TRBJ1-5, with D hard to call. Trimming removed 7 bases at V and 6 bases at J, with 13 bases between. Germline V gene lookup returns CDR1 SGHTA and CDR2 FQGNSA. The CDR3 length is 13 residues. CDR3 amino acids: CASTYHEGQPQHF. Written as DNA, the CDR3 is TGTGCCAGCACCTACCATGAGGGTCAGCCCCAGCATTTT.

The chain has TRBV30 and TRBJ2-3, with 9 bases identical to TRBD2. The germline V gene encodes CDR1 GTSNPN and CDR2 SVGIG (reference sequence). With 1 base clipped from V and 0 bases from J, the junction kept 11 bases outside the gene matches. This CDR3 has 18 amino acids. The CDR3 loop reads CAWSGLGLAGTSTDTQYF. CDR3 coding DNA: TGTGCCTGGAGTGGTTTGGGGCTAGCGGGAACTAGCACAGATACGCAGTATTTT.

CDR3 protein: CASSLALGTENTEAFF. CDR3 nucleotide sequence: TGTGCCAGCAGCTTAGCCTTAGGGACAGAGAACACTGAAGCTTTCTTT. The chain employs TRBV11-2 and TRBJ1-1; TRBD1 agrees at 7 bases. V lost 1 base to trimming and J lost 1 base; unmatched junction nucleotides: 6. The CDR3 spans 16 residues. Germline lookup yields CDR1 SGHAT and CDR2 FQNNGV.

The CDR3 here is CASSPGADNTEAFF. For the CDR3, the DNA is TGTGCCAGCAGCCCTGGGGCAGATAACACTGAAGCTTTCTTT. V is TRBV9 and J is TRBJ1-1; TRBD1 might be the D (5 bases). Deletions cut 4 bases from V and 2 bases from J, with 12 bases between. CDR1 and CDR2 from the germline V gene are SGDLS and YYNGEE. The CDR3 runs to 14 residues.

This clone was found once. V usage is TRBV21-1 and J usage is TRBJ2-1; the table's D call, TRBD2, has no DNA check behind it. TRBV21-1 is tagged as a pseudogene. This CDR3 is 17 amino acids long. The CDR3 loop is CASSLNPLAGGTHEQFF. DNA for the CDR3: TGTGCCAGCAGCCTAAACCCCTTAGCGGGAGGAACCCATGAGCAGTTCTTC.

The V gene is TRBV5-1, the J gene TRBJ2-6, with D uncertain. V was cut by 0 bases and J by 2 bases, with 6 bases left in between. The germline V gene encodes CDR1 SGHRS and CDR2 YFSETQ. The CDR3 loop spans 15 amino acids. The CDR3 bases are TGCGCCAGCAGCTTGGAAGGAGCTGGGGCCAACGTCCTGACTTTC. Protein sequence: CASSLEGAGANVLTF. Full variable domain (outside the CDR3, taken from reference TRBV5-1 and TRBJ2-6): KAGVTQTPRYLIKTRGQQVTLSCSPISGHRSVSWYQQTPGQGLQFLFEYFSETQRNKGNFPGRFSGRQFSNSRSEMNVSTLELGDSALYLCASSLEGAGANVLTFGAGSRLTVL.

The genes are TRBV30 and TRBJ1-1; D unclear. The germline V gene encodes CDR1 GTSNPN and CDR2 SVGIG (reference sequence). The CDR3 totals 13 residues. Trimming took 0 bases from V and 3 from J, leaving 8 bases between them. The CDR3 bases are TGTGCCTGGAGTGTACAAGCGGACACTGAAGCTTTCTTT. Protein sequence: CAWSVQADTEAFF.

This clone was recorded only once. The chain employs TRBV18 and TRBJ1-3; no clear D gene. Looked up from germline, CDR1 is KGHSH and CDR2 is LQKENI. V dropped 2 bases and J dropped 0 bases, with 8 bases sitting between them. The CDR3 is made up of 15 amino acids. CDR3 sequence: CASSPGGSSGNTIYF. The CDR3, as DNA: TGTGCCAGCTCACCAGGAGGGAGCTCTGGAAACACCATATATTTT.

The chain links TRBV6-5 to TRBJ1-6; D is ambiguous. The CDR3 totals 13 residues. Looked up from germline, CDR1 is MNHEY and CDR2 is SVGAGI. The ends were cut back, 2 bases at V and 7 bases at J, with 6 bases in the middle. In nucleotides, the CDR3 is TGTGCCAGCAGTTACCTAGGAAATTCACCCCTCCACTTT. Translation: CASSYLGNSPLHF.

CDR3 residues: CASSLDRSNEKLFF. The CDR3 bases are TGCGCCAGCAGCCTGGACAGATCTAATGAAAAACTGTTTTTT. The rearrangement links TRBV5-1 to TRBJ1-4, with TRBD1 as a possible D gene (6 bases). This CDR3 is 14 amino acids long. The germline V gene encodes CDR1 SGHRS and CDR2 YFSETQ. V lost 4 bases and J lost 3, with 10 bases in between.

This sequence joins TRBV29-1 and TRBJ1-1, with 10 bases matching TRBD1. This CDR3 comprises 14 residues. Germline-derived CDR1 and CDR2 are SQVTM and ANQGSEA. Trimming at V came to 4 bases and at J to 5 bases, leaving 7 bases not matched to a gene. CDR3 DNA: TGCAGCGTTGGGGGACAGGGGACGAGAACTGAAGCTTTCTTT. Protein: CSVGGQGTRTEAFF.

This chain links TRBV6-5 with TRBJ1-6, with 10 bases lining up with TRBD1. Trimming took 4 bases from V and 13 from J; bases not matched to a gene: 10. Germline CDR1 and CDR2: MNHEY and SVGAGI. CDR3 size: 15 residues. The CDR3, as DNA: TGTGCCAGCAGTTCCCCGGGACAGGGGTGGCCGCCCCTCCACTTT. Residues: CASSSPGQGWPPLHF.

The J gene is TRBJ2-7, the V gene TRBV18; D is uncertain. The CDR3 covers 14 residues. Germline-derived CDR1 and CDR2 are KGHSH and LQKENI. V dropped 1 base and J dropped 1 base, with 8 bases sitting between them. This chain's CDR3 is CASSPLDTSYEQYF. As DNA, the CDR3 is TGTGCCAGCTCACCACTAGACACTTCCTACGAGCAGTACTTC.

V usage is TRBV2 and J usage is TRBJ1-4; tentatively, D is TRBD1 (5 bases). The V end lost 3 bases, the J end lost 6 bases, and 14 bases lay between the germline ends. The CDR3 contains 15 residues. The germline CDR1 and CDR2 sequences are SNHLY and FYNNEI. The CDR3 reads CASSDNGGYDEKLFF. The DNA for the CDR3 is TGTGCCAGCAGTGATAACGGGGGTTACGATGAAAAACTGTTTTTT. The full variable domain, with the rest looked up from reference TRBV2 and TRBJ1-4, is EPEVTQTPSHQVTQMGQEVILRCVPISNHLYFYWYRQILGQKVEFLVSFYNNEISEKSEIFDDQFSVERPDGSNFTLKIRSTKLEDSAMYFCASSDNGGYDEKLFFGSGTQLSVL.

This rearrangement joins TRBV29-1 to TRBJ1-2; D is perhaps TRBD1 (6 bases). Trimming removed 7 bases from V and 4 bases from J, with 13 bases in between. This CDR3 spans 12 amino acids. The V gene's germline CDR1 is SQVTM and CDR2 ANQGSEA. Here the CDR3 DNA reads TGCAGCGGTACAACAGGGCCCTATGGCTACACCTTC. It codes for CSGTTGPYGYTF. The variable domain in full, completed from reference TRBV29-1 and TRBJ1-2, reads SAVISQKPSRDICQRGTSLTIQCQVDSQVTMMFWYRQQPGQSLTLIATANQGSEATYESGFVIDKFPISRPNLTFSTLTVSNMSPEDSSIYLCSGTTGPYGYTFGSGTRLTVV.

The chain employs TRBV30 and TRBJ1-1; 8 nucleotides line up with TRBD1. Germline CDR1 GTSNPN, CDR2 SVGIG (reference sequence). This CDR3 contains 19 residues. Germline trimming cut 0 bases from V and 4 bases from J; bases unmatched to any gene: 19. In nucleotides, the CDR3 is TGTGCCTGGAGTGTTGGACAGGGAAGCGGGGGGTTTATGGGCACTGAAGCTTTCTTT. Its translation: CAWSVGQGSGGFMGTEAFF.

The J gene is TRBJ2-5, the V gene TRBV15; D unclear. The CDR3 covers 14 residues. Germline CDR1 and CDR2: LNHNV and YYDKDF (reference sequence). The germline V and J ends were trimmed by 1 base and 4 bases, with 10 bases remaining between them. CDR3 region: CATSRVQSRETQYF. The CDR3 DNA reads TGTGCCACCAGCAGAGTCCAGTCTCGAGAGACCCAGTACTTC.

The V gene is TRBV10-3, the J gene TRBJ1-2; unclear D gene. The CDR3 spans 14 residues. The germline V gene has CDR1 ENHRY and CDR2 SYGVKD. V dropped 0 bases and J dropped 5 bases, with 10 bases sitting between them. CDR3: CAISESSQYYGYTF. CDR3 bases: TGTGCCATCAGTGAGTCGAGCCAATATTATGGCTACACCTTC.

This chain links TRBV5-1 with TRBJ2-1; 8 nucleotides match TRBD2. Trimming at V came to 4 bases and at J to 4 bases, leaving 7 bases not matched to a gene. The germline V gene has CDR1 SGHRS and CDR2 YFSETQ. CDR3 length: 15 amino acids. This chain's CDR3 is CASSLLADPYNEQFF. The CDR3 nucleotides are TGCGCCAGCAGCCTACTAGCGGACCCTTACAATGAGCAGTTCTTC.